A selection of T cell receptor beta chains follows, all from one sample in a study of blood T cell repertoires in COVID-19. The table came from immunoSEQ multiplex PCR; TCRdb's copy has only in-frame clones and leaves some out. The table records under 85,000 clones, about 70% of them present only once. Sequencing was done on a sample of peripheral blood. Source of these receptors: a woman older than 75 with active or convalescent COVID-19. CDR3s include the opening cysteine and the closing phenylalanine or tryptophan. The order of the fields is D gene, J gene, V gene, clone size, CDR3 protein, CDR3 DNA. A D gene is named only where the DNA matches it firmly. Rows may omit the clone size; those that give it use once, few, many or a size class.

d_gene: TRBD2
j_gene: TRBJ2-1
v_gene: TRBV10-1
abundance: NA
CDR3aa: CASSEGLAGSEQFF
CDR3nt: TGCGCCAGCAGTGAGGGACTAGCGGGGTCTGAGCAGTTCTTC

d_gene: TRBD1
j_gene: TRBJ1-6
v_gene: TRBV28
abundance: NA
CDR3aa: CASSTGIGDSPLHF
CDR3nt: TGTGCCAGTTCGACAGGGATTGGGGATTCACCCCTCCACTTT

d_gene: TRBD2
j_gene: TRBJ2-1
v_gene: TRBV19
abundance: NA
CDR3aa: CAASTAGVGNEQFF
CDR3nt: TGTGCCGCAAGCACAGCGGGGGTGGGTAATGAGCAGTTCTTC

d_gene: NA
j_gene: TRBJ1-1
v_gene: TRBV6-5
abundance: once
CDR3aa: CASSYEGSETEAFF
CDR3nt: TGTGCCAGCAGTTACGAGGGATCAGAGACTGAAGCTTTCTTT

d_gene: TRBD2
j_gene: TRBJ2-1
v_gene: TRBV5-1
abundance: NA
CDR3aa: CASSFSHGLAGHNEQFF
CDR3nt: TGCGCCAGCAGCTTCAGCCACGGACTAGCGGGGCACAATGAGCAGTTCTTC

d_gene: TRBD1
j_gene: TRBJ2-7
v_gene: TRBV30
abundance: once
CDR3aa: CAWSMDRGYEQYF
CDR3nt: TGTGCCTGGAGTATGGACAGGGGGTACGAGCAGTACTTC

d_gene: NA
j_gene: TRBJ2-3
v_gene: TRBV9
abundance: NA
CDR3aa: CASSVATTGRITDTQYF
CDR3nt: TGTGCCAGCAGCGTAGCGACAACAGGACGGATCACAGATACGCAGTATTTT

d_gene: NA
j_gene: TRBJ2-7
v_gene: TRBV2
abundance: NA
CDR3aa: CASSDRGYGAYEQYF
CDR3nt: TGTGCCAGCAGTGATCGGGGGTACGGGGCCTACGAGCAGTACTTC

d_gene: NA
j_gene: TRBJ1-2
v_gene: TRBV7-2
abundance: few
CDR3aa: CASSPLSWADGYTF
CDR3nt: TGTGCCAGCAGCCCCCTCAGTTGGGCCGATGGCTACACCTTC

d_gene: NA
j_gene: TRBJ2-7
v_gene: TRBV15
abundance: few
CDR3aa: CATSNNLGGDEQYF
CDR3nt: TGTGCCACCAGCAACAACCTTGGAGGAGACGAGCAGTACTTC

d_gene: NA
j_gene: TRBJ1-4
v_gene: TRBV7-6
abundance: NA
CDR3aa: CASSLGSGGVTNEKLFF
CDR3nt: TGTGCCAGCAGCTTAGGATCCGGGGGGGTCACTAATGAAAAACTGTTTTTT

d_gene: NA
j_gene: TRBJ2-7
v_gene: TRBV5-1
abundance: NA
CDR3aa: CASSLVRRGYEQYF
CDR3nt: TGCGCCAGCAGCTTGGTGAGGCGGGGCTACGAGCAGTACTTC

d_gene: NA
j_gene: TRBJ2-2
v_gene: TRBV6-6
abundance: NA
CDR3aa: CASSYWGRNTGELFF
CDR3nt: TGTGCCAGCAGTTATTGGGGGCGGAACACCGGGGAGCTGTTTTTT

d_gene: NA
j_gene: TRBJ1-2
v_gene: TRBV6-5
abundance: NA
CDR3aa: CATQRGRLWYGYTF
CDR3nt: TGTGCCACCCAGCGAGGGCGGCTTTGGTATGGCTACACCTTC

d_gene: NA
j_gene: TRBJ1-4
v_gene: TRBV11-2
abundance: NA
CDR3aa: CASSPGGVPNEKLFF
CDR3nt: TGTGCCAGCAGCCCGGGAGGCGTGCCTAATGAAAAACTGTTTTTT

d_gene: NA
j_gene: TRBJ1-1
v_gene: TRBV11-2
abundance: NA
CDR3aa: CASRQLMNTEAFF
CDR3nt: TGTGCCAGCAGACAGCTCATGAACACTGAAGCTTTCTTT

d_gene: TRBD1
j_gene: TRBJ2-1
v_gene: TRBV9
abundance: once
CDR3aa: CASSARDRGFTDEQFF
CDR3nt: TGTGCCAGCAGCGCCCGGGACAGGGGTTTTACGGATGAGCAGTTCTTC

d_gene: NA
j_gene: TRBJ1-2
v_gene: TRBV5-6
abundance: NA
CDR3aa: CASSLGSNYGYTF
CDR3nt: TGTGCCAGCAGCTTGGGCAGTAACTATGGCTACACCTTC

d_gene: NA
j_gene: TRBJ2-1
v_gene: TRBV11-2
abundance: NA
CDR3aa: CASSLETGRFGQFF
CDR3nt: TGTGCCAGCAGCTTAGAAACTGGGAGGTTCGGGCAGTTCTTC

d_gene: NA
j_gene: TRBJ1-4
v_gene: TRBV5-1
abundance: NA
CDR3aa: CASSLSGKNNEKLFF
CDR3nt: TGCGCCAGCAGCTTGTCAGGGAAGAATAATGAAAAACTGTTTTTT

d_gene: TRBD1
j_gene: TRBJ2-5
v_gene: TRBV27
abundance: NA
CDR3aa: CASSPPGTGGQETQYF
CDR3nt: TGTGCCAGCAGTCCCCCCGGGACAGGGGGCCAAGAGACCCAGTACTTC

d_gene: NA
j_gene: TRBJ2-7
v_gene: TRBV7-5
abundance: NA
CDR3aa: CARVYSALPYEQYF
CDR3nt: TGTGCCAGAGTTTATAGCGCTTTACCCTACGAGCAGTACTTC

d_gene: TRBD2
j_gene: TRBJ2-7
v_gene: TRBV11-2
abundance: once
CDR3aa: CASTSEGLPSYEQYF
CDR3nt: TGTGCCAGCACCTCTGAGGGACTACCATCCTACGAGCAGTACTTC

d_gene: NA
j_gene: TRBJ1-4
v_gene: TRBV3-1/TRBV3-2
abundance: NA
CDR3aa: CASSSGRENEKLFF
CDR3nt: TGTGCCAGCAGCTCGGGACGGGAGAATGAAAAACTGTTTTTT

d_gene: NA
j_gene: TRBJ1-4
v_gene: TRBV4-1
abundance: NA
CDR3aa: CASSQGWSDSVNEKLFF
CDR3nt: TGCGCCAGCAGCCAAGGTTGGTCGGACAGCGTTAATGAAAAACTGTTTTTT

d_gene: NA
j_gene: TRBJ2-7
v_gene: TRBV9
abundance: NA
CDR3aa: CASSVGGSYEQYF
CDR3nt: TGTGCCAGCAGCGTAGGGGGCAGCTACGAGCAGTACTTC

d_gene: NA
j_gene: TRBJ1-5
v_gene: TRBV6-6
abundance: NA
CDR3aa: CASSPRGNQPQHF
CDR3nt: TGTGCCAGCAGCCCCCGAGGCAATCAGCCCCAGCATTTT

d_gene: TRBD1
j_gene: TRBJ2-5
v_gene: TRBV19
abundance: NA
CDR3aa: CASTSGQAQQETQYF
CDR3nt: TGTGCCAGTACCTCTGGACAGGCCCAACAAGAGACCCAGTACTTC

d_gene: TRBD2
j_gene: TRBJ2-3
v_gene: TRBV7-2
abundance: few
CDR3aa: CASSHPGLAGGHTSDTQYF
CDR3nt: TGTGCCAGCAGCCATCCTGGACTAGCGGGGGGGCATACATCAGATACGCAGTATTTT

d_gene: TRBD1
j_gene: TRBJ2-5
v_gene: TRBV5-5
abundance: NA
CDR3aa: CASSGWVGQKVAETQYF
CDR3nt: TGTGCCAGCAGCGGGTGGGTGGGACAGAAGGTCGCGGAGACCCAGTACTTC

d_gene: TRBD1
j_gene: TRBJ1-6
v_gene: TRBV29-1
abundance: few
CDR3aa: CSVGDRDGSPLHF
CDR3nt: TGCAGCGTTGGGGACAGGGATGGTTCACCCCTCCACTTT

d_gene: NA
j_gene: TRBJ1-2
v_gene: TRBV9
abundance: NA
CDR3aa: CASSEGLEDYGYTF
CDR3nt: TGTGCCAGCAGCGAGGGGCTAGAGGACTATGGCTACACCTTC

d_gene: NA
j_gene: TRBJ1-2
v_gene: TRBV5-5
abundance: NA
CDR3aa: CASSTGPFGAGGYTF
CDR3nt: TGTGCCAGCAGCACCGGCCCCTTTGGGGCGGGAGGCTACACCTTC

d_gene: TRBD2
j_gene: TRBJ2-5
v_gene: TRBV5-5
abundance: NA
CDR3aa: CASSSGTSGQETQYF
CDR3nt: TGTGCCAGCAGCTCAGGGACTAGCGGACAAGAGACCCAGTACTTC

d_gene: TRBD2
j_gene: TRBJ2-1
v_gene: TRBV6-2/TRBV6-3
abundance: NA
CDR3aa: CASSYPRTSGNLFSYNEQFF
CDR3nt: TGTGCCAGCAGTTACCCCCGGACTAGCGGGAATTTATTCTCCTACAATGAGCAGTTCTTC

d_gene: NA
j_gene: TRBJ1-5
v_gene: TRBV6-5
abundance: NA
CDR3aa: CASSSAGSNQPQHF
CDR3nt: TGTGCCAGCAGTTCCGCCGGGAGTAATCAGCCCCAGCATTTT

d_gene: NA
j_gene: TRBJ2-3
v_gene: TRBV11-2
abundance: NA
CDR3aa: CASSDRSGTDTQYF
CDR3nt: TGTGCCAGCAGCGACCGAAGCGGCACAGATACGCAGTATTTT

d_gene: TRBD2
j_gene: TRBJ2-7
v_gene: TRBV6-6
abundance: NA
CDR3aa: CASTGLAGSYEQYF
CDR3nt: TGTGCCAGCACGGGACTAGCAGGGTCCTACGAGCAGTACTTC

d_gene: NA
j_gene: TRBJ1-2
v_gene: TRBV5-4
abundance: NA
CDR3aa: CASSLGVSGASNYGYTF
CDR3nt: TGTGCCAGCAGCTTGGGAGTATCAGGGGCGTCTAACTATGGCTACACCTTC

d_gene: TRBD2
j_gene: TRBJ2-5
v_gene: TRBV5-1
abundance: NA
CDR3aa: CASSLAAGGVETQYF
CDR3nt: TGCGCCAGCAGCTTGGCCGCGGGGGGTGTGGAGACCCAGTACTTC

d_gene: NA
j_gene: TRBJ2-1
v_gene: TRBV5-1
abundance: NA
CDR3aa: CASSNPGPGLDEQFF
CDR3nt: TGCGCCAGCAGTAACCCCGGGCCGGGGTTAGATGAGCAGTTCTTC

d_gene: TRBD1
j_gene: TRBJ1-2
v_gene: TRBV4-3
abundance: NA
CDR3aa: CASSPGTGNYGYTF
CDR3nt: TGCGCCAGCAGCCCTGGGACAGGAAACTATGGCTACACCTTC